Here is one TCR beta chain with its context. Healthy bone marrow donors made up the donor group. PCR primers comprised 60 Vbeta and 13 Jbeta primers. Profiling relied on immunoSEQ multiplex PCR, and the TCRdb table lists in-frame clones only, not all of them. The repertoire consists of 55,000 or so clones, with approximately 80% occurring once and the leading ten covering 2.9%. This record belongs to a study of cytomegalovirus exposure and HLA in healthy donors. Study-level information: Researchers previously reported finding roughly 120 million unique TCR beta sequences from about 200 million T cells.

The CDR3 totals 14 residues. Germline CDR1 and CDR2: MDHEN and SYDVKM. J gave up 3 bases and V 5 bases, and 4 bases lay outside the gene matches. The chain links TRBV28 to TRBJ1-5; 7 nucleotides match TRBD1. This clonotype originated in a man aged 45-60 years in good health and CMV-seronegative. Material: PBMCs. DNA for the CDR3: TGTGCCAGCAGTCGACAGGGCCCCAATCAGCCCCAGCATTTT. Residues: CASSRQGPNQPQHF.